The 21 T cell receptor beta chains listed next were all sequenced from one sample in a study of blood T cell repertoires in COVID-19. Some clones are missing from TCRdb's copy, which holds only in-frame ones; the method was immunoSEQ multiplex PCR. This sample has about 480,000 clones; 85% to 90% occur once, and the top ten carry over 0.7%. Material: peripheral blood. The origin of the receptors is a man aged 18 to 35 with COVID-19, enrolled during active disease.

This chain joins TRBV11-3 and TRBJ1-5; D remains ambiguous. V gave up 4 bases and J gave up 7 bases, with 8 bases separating them. Germline CDR1 SGHNT, CDR2 YENEEA. This CDR3 has 12 residues. CDR3: CASSSGNQPQHF. CDR3 DNA sequence: TGTGCCAGCAGCTCCGGGAACCAGCCCCAGCATTTT.

The chain is built from TRBV5-4 and TRBJ2-1, with 13 positions matching TRBD2. V lost 4 bases to trimming and J lost 10 bases; unmatched junction nucleotides: 14. CDR1 is SGHNT and CDR2 is YYREEE in the germline V gene (reference sequence). The CDR3 is 17 residues long. CDR3 sequence (DNA): TGTGCCAGCAGCCCCCGGACTAGCGGGAGTCTTGGACCGGAGCAGTTCTTC. This encodes CASSPRTSGSLGPEQFF.

The chain joins TRBV12-3 or TRBV12-4 to TRBJ1-2, with a tentative D call TRBD1 (5 bases). The CDR3 runs to 13 residues. V was trimmed by 5 bases and J by 4 bases, leaving 11 bases between them. DNA of the CDR3: TGTGCCAGCAGTAACGGGGGGATCTATGGCTACACCTTC. This encodes CASSNGGIYGYTF.

The chain couples TRBV30 to TRBJ1-2, with no clear D. CDR3 length: 13 amino acids. With 0 bases removed from V and 5 bases from J, the gap between germline ends came to 10 bases. CDR1 and CDR2 from the germline V gene are GTSNPN and SVGIG (reference sequence). Here the CDR3 reads CAWSVGLWYGYTF. In DNA form, the CDR3 reads TGTGCCTGGAGTGTAGGACTTTGGTATGGCTACACCTTC.

V gene TRBV10-3 combines with J gene TRBJ2-3; 8 nucleotides line up with TRBD2. V gave up 2 bases and J gave up 4 bases; unmatched junction bases: 5. The CDR3 loop spans 15 amino acids. Per the germline V gene, CDR1 is ENHRY and CDR2 is SYGVKD. The CDR3 region is CAISEGGRPSDTQYF. Here the CDR3 DNA reads TGTGCCATCAGTGAGGGCGGGAGGCCGTCAGATACGCAGTATTTT.

V is TRBV18 and J is TRBJ2-3; weak D call: TRBD2 (6 bases). Germline values: CDR1 KGHSH, CDR2 LQKENI. Trimming took 6 bases from V and 4 from J, leaving 17 bases between them. The CDR3 runs 15 residues. The CDR3 region has the DNA TGTGCCAGCTCCCAATACGGGGGTTTTGCAGATACGCAGTATTTT. It yields the protein CASSQYGGFADTQYF.

The chain joins TRBV5-6 to TRBJ2-5; 7 nucleotides match TRBD1. V was clipped by 1 base and J by 9 bases; unmatched bases: 6. This CDR3 has 13 residues. Germline V gene lookup returns CDR1 SGHDT and CDR2 YYEEEE. CDR3 region: CASSLNRGPPQYF. As DNA, the CDR3 is TGTGCCAGCAGCTTGAACAGGGGACCTCCCCAGTACTTC. Full variable domain (rest looked up from reference TRBV5-6 and TRBJ2-5): DAGVTQSPTHLIKTRGQQVTLRCSPKSGHDTVSWYQQALGQGPQFIFQYYEEEERQRGNFPDRFSGHQFPNYSSELNVNALLLGDSALYLCASSLNRGPPQYFGPGTRLLVL.

This clone was seen a few times. This chain joins TRBV11-2 and TRBJ1-6; the D is unclear. Per germline, CDR1 SGHAT and CDR2 FQNNGV. Trimming stripped 4 bases from V and 11 bases from J, with 12 bases between. The CDR3 runs to 13 residues. The CDR3 DNA reads TGTGCCAGCAGCTCATCACACGAAGCACCCCTCCACTTT. It yields the protein CASSSSHEAPLHF.

V is TRBV6-4 and J is TRBJ1-6; a possible D gene is TRBD1 (5 bases). This CDR3 region has 16 residues. The germline V gene encodes CDR1 MRHNA and CDR2 SNTAGT. Trimming pared 0 bases from V and 7 bases from J, leaving 13 bases between. Written as DNA, the CDR3 is TGTGCCAGCAGTGACTCTCCGGGGGTGGGGAATTCACCCCTCCACTTT. It translates to CASSDSPGVGNSPLHF.

The chain uses TRBV19 and TRBJ2-3; D remains ambiguous. V dropped 1 base and J dropped 4 bases, with 6 bases sitting between them. Germline CDR1 LNHDA, CDR2 SQIVND (reference sequence). This CDR3 spans 13 amino acids. The CDR3: CASSIVAADTQYF. CDR3 DNA: TGTGCCAGTAGTATAGTGGCTGCAGATACGCAGTATTTT.

The J gene is TRBJ2-5, the V gene TRBV3-1 (or the pseudogene TRBV3-2); 12 bases align to TRBD1. J was trimmed by 5 bases and V by 10 bases; bases with no gene match: 14. There are 16 residues in the CDR3. CDR1 LGHDT and CDR2 YNNKEL come from the germline V gene (reference sequence). The CDR3 nucleotides are TGTGCCACACAGTCCCGGGACAGGGGGCAGGGGGAGACCCAGTACTTC. Protein product: CATQSRDRGQGETQYF.

The V gene is TRBV19, the J gene TRBJ2-1; 10 bases fit TRBD2. V lost 3 bases to trimming and J lost 2 bases; unmatched junction nucleotides: 4. CDR3 length: 16 amino acids. The germline CDR1 and CDR2 sequences are LNHDA and SQIVND (reference sequence). Here the CDR3 reads CASSISSGSAYNEQFF. CDR3 DNA: TGTGCCAGTAGTATTTCTAGCGGGAGCGCCTACAATGAGCAGTTCTTC.

V gene TRBV9 combines with J gene TRBJ1-2, with TRBD1 matching 9 bases. Germline V gives CDR1 SGDLS, CDR2 YYNGEE. The trim removed 4 bases at V and 8 bases at J, leaving 6 bases unmatched. The CDR3 covers 13 residues. Here the CDR3 reads CASSPGTGTGYTF. The CDR3 DNA reads TGTGCCAGCAGCCCCGGGACAGGGACGGGCTACACCTTC.

The chain employs TRBV30 and TRBJ1-2, with 10 bases matching TRBD1. The CDR3 runs to 14 residues. CDR1 and CDR2 (germline): GTSNPN, SVGIG (reference sequence). V lost 1 base to trimming and J lost 8 bases; unmatched junction nucleotides: 7. The CDR3 spells CAWSGADRGKGYTF. The CDR3 DNA follows: TGTGCCTGGAGTGGGGCGGACAGGGGGAAAGGCTACACCTTC.

This chain links TRBV6-6 with TRBJ2-3; D ambiguous. Germline CDR1 is MNHNY and CDR2 is SVGAGI (reference sequence). The length of the CDR3 is 13 residues. V was pared by 1 base and J by 2 bases, with 4 bases between. The CDR3 loop reads CASSYLDTDTQYF. The CDR3 coding sequence is TGTGCCAGCAGTTACTTAGACACAGATACGCAGTATTTT.

The CDR3 bases are TGTGCCAGCAGTACCGCGGCTGGCTCCTACAATGAGCAGTTCTTC. Protein: CASSTAAGSYNEQFF. The chain employs TRBV6-5 and TRBJ2-1; D is uncertain. This CDR3 comprises 15 residues. The germline V gene has CDR1 MNHEY and CDR2 SVGAGI. Between the trimmed V and J ends, which lost 5 bases and 0 bases, there was a span of 11 bases.

V gene TRBV19 combines with J gene TRBJ1-1, with 9 bases lining up with TRBD1. The germline CDR1 and CDR2 sequences are LNHDA and SQIVND (reference sequence). After removal of 1 base from V and 0 bases from J, the junction contained 6 bases not matched to a gene. The CDR3 runs to 17 residues. Here the CDR3 DNA reads TGTGCCAGTAGTATAGTTTCGACAGGGGGGATGAACACTGAAGCTTTCTTT. It specifies CASSIVSTGGMNTEAFF.

V gene TRBV5-6 combines with J gene TRBJ2-3; 7 bases fit TRBD2. Per germline, CDR1 SGHDT and CDR2 YYEEEE. This CDR3 spans 16 amino acids. Losses at the gene ends were 4 bases for V and 3 bases for J; bases not matched to a gene: 11. The CDR3 DNA is TGTGCCAGCAGCCCATTGGCGGGAGCTCTTACAGATACGCAGTATTTT. The encoded protein is CASSPLAGALTDTQYF.

J is TRBJ2-7 and V is TRBV5-4, with a tentative D call TRBD2 (7 bases). V lost 0 bases and J 5 bases, leaving 12 bases between the germline ends. The CDR3 runs 14 residues. Germline lookup yields CDR1 SGHNT and CDR2 YYREEE (reference sequence). CDR3 loop: CASSLGRGGHEQYF. DNA of the CDR3: TGTGCCAGCAGCTTGGGGAGGGGGGGCCACGAGCAGTACTTC.

Concerning this clone: A much larger clone differs by one base, so this may be a read error. J is TRBJ1-1 and V is TRBV11-2; 7 bases agree with TRBD1. J was trimmed by 3 bases and V by 1 base; bases with no gene match: 2. The CDR3 sequence is 14 residues long. Germline V lookup: CDR1 SGHAT, CDR2 FQNNGV. The CDR3 DNA follows: TGTGCCAGCAGCTTAGGAGACAGGGACACTGAAGCTTTCTTT. Translation: CASSLGDRDTEAFF.

The chain joins TRBV5-5 to TRBJ1-4; possible D gene TRBD1, 6 bases. The CDR3 totals 13 residues. Trimming shortened V by 2 bases and J by 7 bases, and 9 bases separated the two germline ends. The V gene's germline CDR1 is SGHKS and CDR2 YYEKEE (reference sequence). The CDR3 sequence is CASSFGTLEKLFF. In DNA form, the CDR3 reads TGTGCCAGCAGCTTCGGGACACTTGAAAAACTGTTTTTT.